This T cell receptor beta chain was sequenced during a study of neurological immune-mediated disorders. The study's findings and limits: Among 34 multiple sclerosis patients, phylogenetic grouping put the repertoires of 18 into a single related-CDR3 cluster, a possible signature.

Unsorted libraries were generated from 2 million PBMCs. These cells had been stored in RNAlater at -80 C. With 10-nucleotide random UMIs included, cDNA was synthesized by 5'RACE. TCRdb fed the 5' RACE reads into MiXCR, producing one record per CDR3 protein. The profile shows 60,000 to 85,000 distinct CDR3 sequences, around 5.2% of them singletons. Germline V gives CDR1 SGHRS, CDR2 YFSETQ. CDR3 length: 16 amino acids. V lost 3 bases and J 0 bases, leaving 13 bases between the germline ends. This clonotype was detected many times. Its target is not known. The sample taken for sequencing was PBMCs. The TCR was taken from a man between 18 and 29 years old with multiple sclerosis. The rearrangement uses TRBV5-1 and TRBJ1-3; D is unclear. The CDR3 region has the DNA TGCGCCAGCAGCTCCCGCCAGGCTAGCTCTGGAAACACCATATATTTT. It codes for CASSSRQASSGNTIYF.